This T cell receptor beta chain was obtained from a study of blood T cell repertoires in COVID-19. The germline V gene has CDR1 SQVTM and CDR2 ANQGSEA. This CDR3 is built from 15 residues. Trimming cost V 4 bases and J 0 bases; bases outside gene matches: 8. Per the study methods: Counts of nucleated cells, estimated from reference gene primer amplification, were obtained. Sequenced by immunoSEQ multiplex PCR; TCRdb stores in-frame clones only, minus some. The D gene and trimming were derived from the DNA, and the V and J assignments and clone size from that table. The sample shows roughly 140,000 clones, 81% of them seen only once.

Sequencing was carried out using peripheral blood. The chain employs TRBV29-1 and TRBJ1-1; 7 nucleotides agree with TRBD1. The clonotype comes from a human donor with acute or convalescent COVID-19. The donor label of this sample is uncertain. CDR3 sequence: CSVVRDSLMNTEAFF. Written as DNA, the CDR3 is TGCAGCGTTGTGCGGGACAGCCTCATGAACACTGAAGCTTTCTTT.